A selection of T cell receptor beta chains follows, all from one sample in a study of metastatic and nonmetastatic thyroid tumors. TCRdb reanalyzed the PCR reads via MiXCR. The sample records 25,000 to 35,000 clones, 20% to 25% being singletons. The material sequenced was blood. Receptor source: a female donor with papillary thyroid cancer or a benign thyroid nodule (not recorded which). Some clones in this sample may be carry-over from other donors' samples. Both conserved end residues are part of each CDR3. D genes are given only for firm matches. Clone size appears in some rows only: once, few, many, or a class for an expanded clone.

cdr3_nt cdr3_aa d_call j_call v_call clone_size
TGTGCCAGCAGTTTATCGGTTGGGAGAAGGGGCTACACCTTC CASSLSVGRRGYTF NA TRBJ1-2 TRBV12-3/TRBV12-4 NA
TGTGCCAGTAGTACTCAGGACAGCTACGAGCAGTACTTC CASSTQDSYEQYF NA TRBJ2-7 TRBV19 NA
TGTGCCAGCAGCAGGGGGACTAGCGGGAGTGTCACAGATACGCAGTATTTT CASSRGTSGSVTDTQYF TRBD2 TRBJ2-3 TRBV11-1 many
TGTGCCAGTAGTATAAGAGGGGGCAGCAATCAGCCCCAGCATTTT CASSIRGGSNQPQHF TRBD1 TRBJ1-5 TRBV19 many
TGCGCCAGCAGCTTGGGGGATACTAGCTGGGAGACCCAGTACTTC CASSLGDTSWETQYF NA TRBJ2-5 TRBV5-1 NA
TGTGCCAGCAGCTTTAGTCTTGCGGGACAGGCTGGAAACACCATATATTTT CASSFSLAGQAGNTIYF TRBD1 TRBJ1-3 TRBV11-1 many
TGTGCCAGCAGACGAACTAGCGGTGCCTACAATGAGCAGTTCTTC CASRRTSGAYNEQFF TRBD2 TRBJ2-1 TRBV14 NA
TGTGCCAGCACTTGGGACAGTAGCTACGAGCAGTACTTC CASTWDSSYEQYF TRBD1 TRBJ2-7 TRBV2 few
TGTGCCAGCAGTGACTCCGGACAGAACGGGAACTATGGAAACAACTTC CASSDSGQNGNYGNNF NA TRBJ1-2 TRBV6-4 NA
TGCGCCAGCAGCTTGGTCGGGACAACCTACGAGCAGTACTTC CASSLVGTTYEQYF NA TRBJ2-7 TRBV5-1 NA
TGTGCCAGCAGCCCTGATCTAGCGGGGAGCTCCTACGAGCAGTACTTC CASSPDLAGSSYEQYF TRBD2 TRBJ2-7 TRBV11-2 many
TGTGCCTGGATTACTACAGGTAATGAGCAGTTCTTC CAWITTGNEQFF NA TRBJ2-1 TRBV30 many
TGTGCCAGCAGCCGCGGACAGGTCAATCAGCCCCAGCATTTT CASSRGQVNQPQHF TRBD1 TRBJ1-5 TRBV28 NA
TGTGCCAGCAGTGCCTTGTCCGATAGCGGAAGCACAGATACGCAGTATTTT CASSALSDSGSTDTQYF NA TRBJ2-3 TRBV6-4 few
TGTGCCAGCATAAGCCTAAATTGGTGGGGCGATGAGCAGTTCTTC CASISLNWWGDEQFF NA TRBJ2-1 TRBV28 few
TGTGCCAGCAGTTACTCCCCAGGGAGCAATCAGCCCCAGCATTTT CASSYSPGSNQPQHF NA TRBJ1-5 TRBV6-6 few
TGTGCCAGCAGCTTAGGGGACAGGGTTAACACTGAAGCTTTCTTT CASSLGDRVNTEAFF TRBD1 TRBJ1-1 TRBV7-9 few
TGTGCCAGCGGGGATCAGCCCCAGCATTTT CASGDQPQHF NA TRBJ1-5 TRBV6-1 few
TGTGCCAGCTCACCAAGAGGGGGATCCTACGAGCAGTACTTC CASSPRGGSYEQYF NA TRBJ2-7 TRBV18 NA
TGCAGTGCTAGAGACCAGGGATGGGCCAAAAACATTCAGTACTTC CSARDQGWAKNIQYF NA TRBJ2-4 TRBV20-1 many
TGTGCCAGCCGCTCCGAGGCAGGGGGTGGCGGGGAGCTGTTTTTT CASRSEAGGGGELFF TRBD1 TRBJ2-2 TRBV6-1 few
TGCGCCAGCAGTGACCCCTGGCAAGAGACCCAGTACTTC CASSDPWQETQYF NA TRBJ2-5 TRBV6-2/TRBV6-3 NA
TGTGCCAGTAGTATCGGGTCTAGCGGGAGGGCCGGGTCCTACAATGAGCAGTTCTTC CASSIGSSGRAGSYNEQFF TRBD2 TRBJ2-1 TRBV19 many
TGTGCCAGCCGATGGGGGGGCCCTAACACCGGTGAGCTGTTTTTT CASRWGGPNTGELFF NA TRBJ2-2 TRBV6-2/TRBV6-3 NA
TGTGCCAGCAGTCCTGGCGGAAACTATGGCTACACCTTC CASSPGGNYGYTF NA TRBJ1-2 TRBV6-1 many
TGTGCCATCAGTGAAGCAGGGGGTCTTCAGCCCCAGCATTTT CAISEAGGLQPQHF TRBD1 TRBJ1-5 TRBV10-3 few
TGTGCCAGCGGTCATAGGGCAGCGGCTAGCACATACACGCAGTATTTT CASGHRAAASTYTQYF NA TRBJ2-3 TRBV6-2/TRBV6-3 NA
TGTGCCAGCAGCGGGTACTCCTACAATGAGCAGTTCTTC CASSGYSYNEQFF NA TRBJ2-1 TRBV14 NA
TGTGCCAGCAGCTGGGGTGGACAGGGCGGCTACAATGAGCAGTTCTTC CASSWGGQGGYNEQFF TRBD1 TRBJ2-1 TRBV5-4 many
TGCGCCAGCAGCCCTGGACTAGCCCCCTACAATGAGCAGTTCTTC CASSPGLAPYNEQFF TRBD2 TRBJ2-1 TRBV5-1 NA